This T cell receptor beta chain came from a study of blood T cell repertoires in COVID-19. For the study at large: COVID-19 samples, acute and convalescent, were from the United States, Italy and Spain.

Patients from Seattle were sampled longitudinally, starting during active infection. V was clipped by 2 bases and J by 0 bases; unmatched bases: 11. From germline, CDR1 is SGHAT and CDR2 FQNNGV. This CDR3 has 19 amino acids. Some clones are missing from TCRdb's copy, which holds only in-frame ones; the method was immunoSEQ multiplex PCR. The sample records tens of thousands of clones, roughly 85% being singletons. The chain employs TRBV11-2 and TRBJ2-3; 10 bases fit TRBD2. This TCR was sampled from a woman older than 75 with COVID-19, enrolled during active disease. The sample comprised peripheral blood. The CDR3 here is CASSLFPLVAGGSTDTQYF. CDR3 sequence (DNA): TGTGCCAGCAGCTTATTCCCCCTGGTAGCGGGAGGAAGCACAGATACGCAGTATTTT.